This TCR beta chain was profiled in a study of T-cell reconstitution after alpha-beta-depleted transplantation in children. Overall study results and limits: About two months after transplant, alpha-beta T cells reportedly came from several hundred expanded graft clones. Several patients had high TCRbeta diversity at day 60; it came from surviving recipient T cells and thymic progenitors.

Worth noting for this clonotype: Its antigen is not known.

Germline loops: CDR1 KGHSH, CDR2 LQKENI. There are 17 residues in the CDR3. V lost 1 base to trimming and J lost 3 bases; unmatched junction nucleotides: 9. A library of TCRbeta sequences, prepared with unique molecular identifiers, was generated. From the PCR reads, TCRdb called clonotypes with MiXCR, one entry per CDR3 protein. The sample consists of about 50,000 distinct CDR3 sequences, roughly 5% of them appearing once. The input for sequencing was PBMCs, mostly from graft donor cells, taken 60 days after TCRalphabeta/CD19-depleted stem cell transplant. The rearrangement joins TRBV18 to TRBJ2-3; 8 bases are shared with TRBD2. The receptor was isolated from a female patient aged 2-15 years who had a stem cell transplant for aplastic anemia, so the T cells may come from the graft donor. The CDR3 DNA reads as TGTGCCAGCTCACCACGAACGGGGGGGCAAAGGACAGATACGCAGTATTTT. This encodes CASSPRTGGQRTDTQYF.